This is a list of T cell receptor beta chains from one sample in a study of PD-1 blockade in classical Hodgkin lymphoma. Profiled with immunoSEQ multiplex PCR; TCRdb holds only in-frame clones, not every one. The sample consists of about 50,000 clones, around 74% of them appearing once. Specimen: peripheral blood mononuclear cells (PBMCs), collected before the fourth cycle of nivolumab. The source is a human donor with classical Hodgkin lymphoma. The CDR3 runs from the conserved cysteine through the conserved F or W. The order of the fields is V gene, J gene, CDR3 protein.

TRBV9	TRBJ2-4	CASSVGGLGGNFKKNIQYF
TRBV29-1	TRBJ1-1	CSVAQSGYPRGEAFF
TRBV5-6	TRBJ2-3	CASSSYRQSTDTQYF
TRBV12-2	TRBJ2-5	CASRSRTSGSAETQYF
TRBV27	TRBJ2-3	CASSLFPSGGSTDTQYF
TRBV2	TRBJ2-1	CASSQDSSSYNEQFF
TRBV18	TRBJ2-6	CASSQTGNPGANVLTF
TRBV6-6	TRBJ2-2	CASSSREITGELFF
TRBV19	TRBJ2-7	CASSESMTSSYEQYF
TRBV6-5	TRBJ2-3	CASRFTSYRGDTQYF
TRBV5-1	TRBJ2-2	CASTDTRNTGELFF
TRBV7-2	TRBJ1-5	CASSLIRQGAQPQHF
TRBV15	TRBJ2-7	CATSRDVGEQYF
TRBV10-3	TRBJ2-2	CAISAWGKRPGELFF
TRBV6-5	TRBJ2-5	CASSYSSQETQYF
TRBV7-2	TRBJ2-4	CASSFSAGEAVNIQYF
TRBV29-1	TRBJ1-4	CSVGSAGQGENEKLFF
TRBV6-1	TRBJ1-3	CASSVGDTIYF
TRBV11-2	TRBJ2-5	CASSFEKSLGLAGRETQYF
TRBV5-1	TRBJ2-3	CASSLGTASSTDTQYF
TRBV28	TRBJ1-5	CASNGVGGDNQPQHF
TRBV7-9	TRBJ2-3	CASSLGSGRTDTQYF
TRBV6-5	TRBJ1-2	CASSYSGDGGYTF
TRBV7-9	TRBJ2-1	CASGLAGAGSYNEQFF
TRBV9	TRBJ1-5	CASSPYDSALYQPQHF
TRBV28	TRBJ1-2	CASGTGTGVIGHTF
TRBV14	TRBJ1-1	CASSQWGQGATEAFF
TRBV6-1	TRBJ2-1	CASSSGTTTNEQFF
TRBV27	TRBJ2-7	CASSDRGRSEQYF
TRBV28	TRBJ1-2	CASSSPYRKHYGYTF
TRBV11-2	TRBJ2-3	CASSYQDTITDTQYF
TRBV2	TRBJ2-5	CASKYQETQYF
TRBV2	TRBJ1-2	CASSLQGAHGYTF
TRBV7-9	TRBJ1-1	CASSLTSLAFF
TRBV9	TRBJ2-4	CASSVELGDNIQYF
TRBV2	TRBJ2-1	CASRGTSGKYNEQFF
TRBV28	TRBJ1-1	CASSLRARFGTEAFF
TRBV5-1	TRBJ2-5	CASSLWTGVQETQYF
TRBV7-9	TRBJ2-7	CASSLGPRLNSYEQYF
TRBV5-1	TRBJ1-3	CASSLEGTGGSGNTIYF
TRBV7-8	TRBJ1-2	CASSPGQGWPFYGYTF
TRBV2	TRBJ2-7	CASSELWANEQYF
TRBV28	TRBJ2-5	CASSLGTIAGARGKTQYF
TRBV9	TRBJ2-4	CASSPAGLAKNIQYF
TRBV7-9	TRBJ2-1	CASSPRPGDNEQFF
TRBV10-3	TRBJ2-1	CATHVSGTTSYNEQFF
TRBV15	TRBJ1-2	CATSQLQGKNYGYTF
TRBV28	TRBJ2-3	CASSYTGTGTDTQYF
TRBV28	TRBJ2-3	CASSSLTSGIGTDTQYF
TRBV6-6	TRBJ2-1	CASSYSGGGPYNEQFF